This entry lists 9 T cell receptor beta chains sequenced from one sample in a study of blood T cell repertoires in COVID-19. Only in-frame clones appear in the TCRdb table, and some are missing; sequencing was by immunoSEQ multiplex PCR. The repertoire consists of some 120,000 clones, with almost 80% occurring once and the leading ten covering approximately 25%. Sequencing used peripheral blood. These receptors came from a human donor in a cohort sampled during active COVID-19.

This clone has only one observation. The chain employs TRBV9 and TRBJ2-1; 7 bases are a match to TRBD2. Germline-derived CDR1 and CDR2 are SGDLS and YYNGEE. The CDR3 sequence is 15 residues long. V lost 2 bases and J lost 2; bases outside the gene matches: 4. The CDR3 loop is CASSVRDYAYNEQFF. The CDR3 DNA follows: TGTGCCAGCAGCGTGAGGGACTACGCCTACAATGAGCAGTTCTTC.

The rearrangement uses TRBV15 and TRBJ1-1, with 7 nucleotides matching TRBD1. Losses at the gene ends were 5 bases for V and 1 base for J; bases not matched to a gene: 7. The germline CDR1 and CDR2 sequences are LNHNV and YYDKDF (reference sequence). The CDR3 runs to 15 residues. The CDR3 coding sequence is TGTGCCACCAGCCGTACCAGGGGGAAGAACACTGAAGCTTTCTTT. It translates to CATSRTRGKNTEAFF.

The genes are TRBV3-1 (or the pseudogene TRBV3-2) and TRBJ2-2; 13 bases are shared with TRBD2. V shed 4 bases, J shed 6 bases, and the junction held 20 bases outside the gene matches. Per the germline V gene, CDR1 is LGHDT and CDR2 is YNNKEL (reference sequence). The CDR3 runs 21 residues. The CDR3 loop reads CASSRYSLGLAGRGTPGELFF. As DNA, the CDR3 is TGTGCCAGCAGCCGGTATTCTCTGGGACTAGCGGGAAGGGGGACCCCCGGGGAGCTGTTTTTT.

V gene TRBV3-1 (or the pseudogene TRBV3-2) combines with J gene TRBJ2-4, with D maybe TRBD2 (5 bases). The V gene's germline CDR1 is LGHDT and CDR2 YNNKEL (reference sequence). This CDR3 comprises 12 residues. V was shortened by 4 bases and J by 7 bases, with 8 bases between the two germline ends. The CDR3 protein is CASSLGLNIQYF. The DNA of the CDR3 is TGTGCCAGCAGCCTCGGACTGAACATTCAGTACTTC.

V gene TRBV7-2 combines with J gene TRBJ2-7, with 11 bases fitting TRBD2. With V trimmed by 5 bases and J by 7 bases, 4 bases remained unmatched. The CDR3 length is 13 residues. Germline values: CDR1 SGHTA, CDR2 FQGNSA. CDR3 sequence (DNA): TGTGCCAGCAGCCCTAGCGGGGGGAGGGAGCAGTACTTC. This encodes CASSPSGGREQYF.

V usage is TRBV27 and J usage is TRBJ2-1; TRBD2 agrees at 13 bases. There are 17 residues in the CDR3. V was clipped by 8 bases and J by 4 bases; unmatched bases: 11. CDR1 and CDR2 (germline): MNHEY, SMNVEV (reference sequence). The CDR3 loop is CASCPLGLAGSYNEQFF. The CDR3 coding sequence is TGTGCCAGCTGCCCACTGGGACTAGCGGGATCTTACAATGAGCAGTTCTTC.

The table lists this clone with a count of one. J is TRBJ2-4 and V is TRBV5-1; D unresolved. CDR1 SGHRS and CDR2 YFSETQ come from the germline V gene. Trimming pared 0 bases from V and 0 bases from J, leaving 7 bases between. The CDR3 is made up of 15 amino acids. The CDR3 DNA is TGCGCCAGCAGCTTGGGGAGCCTAGCCAAAAACATTCAGTACTTC. This codes for CASSLGSLAKNIQYF.

The chain employs TRBV7-9 and TRBJ2-2, with 12 bases fitting TRBD1. V was pared by 4 bases and J by 7 bases, with 10 bases of the junction left unmatched. The CDR3 spans 17 residues. CDR1 SEHNR and CDR2 FQNEAQ come from the germline V gene (reference sequence). CDR3 amino acids: CASSSIIGTGGFGELFF. The CDR3 nucleotides are TGTGCCAGCAGCTCAATAATCGGGACAGGGGGCTTCGGGGAGCTGTTTTTT.

This clone turned up a few times. The CDR3 bases are TGTGCCAGCCCGGGACAGGGGGCAGATACGCAGTATTTT. Residues: CASPGQGADTQYF. The gene calls are TRBV5-8 and TRBJ2-3, with 11 nucleotides matching TRBD1. J was trimmed by 4 bases and V by 7 bases; bases with no gene match: 2. In germline, CDR1 is SGHTS, CDR2 YDEGEE. The CDR3 covers 13 residues.